The clone carrying this TCR beta chain was counted a few times. Its antigen is unknown. This entry comes from a study of human T cells and chemical hapten exposure. The CDR3 has 14 amino acids. Trimming at V came to 4 bases and at J to 5 bases, leaving 8 bases not matched to a gene. Germline CDR1 is SGHRS and CDR2 is YFSETQ. Individual cDNA molecules each carried unique molecular identifiers attached by the library. TCRdb reprocessed the RACE reads with MiXCR, giving one entry per CDR3 protein. The sample lists tens of thousands of distinct CDR3 sequences, 12% occurring once. Time point defined: patch test 1, 2 weeks after DPC sensitization. Treatment described: therapeutic diphenylcyclopropenone sensitization with weekly scalp DPC. Investigators collected blood before applying each patch test. Study-wide results and limits: There was no change with DPC sensitization in TCRs above 1 in 1000 frequency.

The clonotype was recovered from a woman in her sixties or seventies with alopecia areata. Some clones in this sample may be carry-over from other donors' samples. The rearrangement uses TRBV5-1 and TRBJ2-7, with 8 bases identical to TRBD1. This specimen consisted of whole blood, obtained in connection with sensitization to the hapten diphenylcyclopropenone (DPC). The DNA for the CDR3 is TGCGCCAGCAGCCAACCGACAGGGGAGGACGAGCAGTACTTC. Translated: CASSQPTGEDEQYF.